This paragraph covers one TCR beta chain sequence. What it binds is not known. These data come from a study of cytotoxic CD8 clonotypes in ibrutinib-treated CLL. Study summary: The study included approximately 10 relapsed/refractory and over 14 treatment-naive patients; about 17 had IGHV unmutated disease. Among responders, roughly 25 were partial and 2 complete; after median approximately 70 months, approximately 15 stayed remitted and roughly twelve progressed.

Cryopreserved PBMCs were the source of approximately 2 micrograms of genomic DNA, which went to TCR beta libraries. General observations from the study: Clonality climbed at ibrutinib response, then dropped toward baseline at progression.

Here immunoSEQ multiplex PCR was the method, and the copy in TCRdb shows in-frame clones only, minus some. The sample holds about 7,600 clones, more than 65% seen once. This specimen consisted of PBMCs, obtained before ibrutinib treatment. The TCR comes from a human donor with chronic lymphocytic leukemia.

The CDR3 DNA follows: TGTGCCAGCAGCCCGAGGAAGGGGGCAGGTATAATTGGGTCCTACAATGAGCAGTTCTTC. It encodes CASSPRKGAGIIGSYNEQFF. This chain connects TRBV14 to TRBJ2-1; 7 bases map to TRBD1. Trimming took 4 bases from V and 1 from J; bases not matched to a gene: 19. Germline CDR1 is SGHDN and CDR2 is FVKESK. The CDR3 extends over 20 amino acids.